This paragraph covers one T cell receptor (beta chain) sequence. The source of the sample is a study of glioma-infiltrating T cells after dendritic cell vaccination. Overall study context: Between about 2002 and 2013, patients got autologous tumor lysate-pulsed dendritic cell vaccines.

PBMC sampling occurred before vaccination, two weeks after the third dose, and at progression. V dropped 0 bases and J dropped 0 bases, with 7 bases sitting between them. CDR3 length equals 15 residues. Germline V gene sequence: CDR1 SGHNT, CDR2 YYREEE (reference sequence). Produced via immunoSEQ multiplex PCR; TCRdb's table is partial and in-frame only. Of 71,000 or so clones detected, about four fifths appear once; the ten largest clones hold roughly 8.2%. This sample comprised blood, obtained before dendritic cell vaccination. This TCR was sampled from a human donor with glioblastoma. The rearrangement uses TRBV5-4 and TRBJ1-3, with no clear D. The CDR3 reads CASSLGLLSGNTIYF. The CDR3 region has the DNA TGTGCCAGCAGCTTGGGTCTTCTCTCTGGAAACACCATATATTTT.